These 28 T cell receptor beta chains originate from one sample sequenced in a study of siplizumab effects on memory and regulatory T cells. Data came from immunoSEQ multiplex PCR; TCRdb stores just in-frame clones and leaves some out. The table records over 55,000 clones, approximately 87% of them present only once. Sequencing was performed on memory CD4+ T cells sorted from blood. The receptors derive from a human donor in good health.

The chain uses TRBV7-3 and TRBJ2-1, with a tentative D call TRBD1 (7 bases). Germline lookup yields CDR1 SGHTA and CDR2 FQGTGA. This CDR3 contains 15 residues. Trimming cost V 4 bases and J 8 bases, with 18 bases left between them. This CDR3 is CASSSDRRAYDEQFF. The CDR3 DNA follows: TGTGCCAGCAGCTCGGACAGGAGGGCGTACGATGAGCAGTTCTTC.

This clone was seen just once. The chain uses TRBV13 and TRBJ2-2; D call uncertain. Trimming took off 4 bases at V and 0 bases at J, with 9 bases between the two ends. Germline lookup yields CDR1 PRHDT and CDR2 FYEKMQ (reference sequence). This CDR3 is built from 15 residues. CDR3 bases: TGTGCCAGCAGCTCGGAGCGTGCGAACACCGGGGAGCTGTTTTTT. It codes for CASSSERANTGELFF.

This sequence joins TRBV7-2 and TRBJ2-1, with D maybe TRBD2 (6 bases). The ends were cut back, 1 base at V and 6 bases at J, with 16 bases in the middle. This CDR3 region has 16 residues. Germline V gene sequence: CDR1 SGHTA, CDR2 FQGNSA. CDR3: CASSLGPGGGRNEQFF. The DNA for the CDR3 is TGTGCCAGCAGCTTAGGTCCCGGGGGTGGGCGCAATGAGCAGTTCTTC.

J is TRBJ1-1 and V is TRBV10-1, with D maybe TRBD1 (5 bases). Trimming shortened V by 4 bases and J by 1 base, and 7 bases separated the two germline ends. Germline V gene sequence: CDR1 WNHNN, CDR2 SYGVQD (reference sequence). The CDR3 totals 13 residues. CDR3 coding DNA: TGCGCCAGCAGTGCCCAGGGGAACACTGAAGCTTTCTTT. Amino acid sequence: CASSAQGNTEAFF.

This clone has only a few counts. The chain carries TRBV2 and TRBJ1-6; 7 nucleotides line up with TRBD1. The junction had 3 bases not matched to a gene; V was cut back by 6 bases and J by 4 bases. In germline, CDR1 is SNHLY, CDR2 FYNNEI. CDR3 length: 14 residues. This CDR3 reads CASRQTGYNSPLHF. The DNA for the CDR3 is TGTGCCAGCAGGCAGACAGGGTATAATTCACCCCTCCACTTT.

The chain couples TRBV5-1 to TRBJ1-1; TRBD1 aligns across 7 bases. J gave up 10 bases and V 5 bases, and 8 bases lay outside the gene matches. The CDR3 sequence is 12 residues long. Germline V gene lookup returns CDR1 SGHRS and CDR2 YFSETQ. CDR3: CASRRQGVIAFF. For the CDR3, the DNA is TGCGCCAGCAGGCGACAGGGAGTGATAGCTTTCTTT.

V gene TRBV7-7 combines with J gene TRBJ2-7; D is unclear. V was shortened by 5 bases and J by 2 bases, with 10 bases between the two germline ends. Germline CDR1 SSHAT, CDR2 FNYEAQ (reference sequence). The CDR3 has 13 residues. The CDR3 region is CASSKGRPYEQYF. The CDR3 region has the DNA TGTGCCAGCAGCAAGGGCAGACCCTACGAGCAGTACTTC.

The gene calls are TRBV4-2 and TRBJ1-1, with a weak D call TRBD1 (5 bases). Germline V gene sequence: CDR1 LGHNA, CDR2 YNFKEQ. Trimming cost V 4 bases and J 4 bases, with 19 bases left between them. The CDR3 has 16 residues. CDR3 in amino acids: CASSPITGGKGTEAFF. CDR3 DNA: TGTGCCAGCAGCCCCATAACGGGGGGGAAAGGCACTGAAGCTTTCTTT.

The rearrangement uses TRBV18 and TRBJ1-1, with 9 bases that match TRBD1. V dropped 0 bases and J dropped 7; count of bases not matched to a gene: 6. Germline V gene lookup returns CDR1 KGHSH and CDR2 LQKENI. This CDR3 contains 15 residues. CDR3 sequence (DNA): TGTGCCAGCTCACCACCGAAGGGACAGGGCGATGAAGCTTTCTTT. This codes for CASSPPKGQGDEAFF.

CDR3 nucleotides: TGTGCCAGCAGCCCAACACTAGTAGGGGAGCTGTTTTTT. Its translation: CASSPTLVGELFF. The chain links TRBV7-3 to TRBJ2-2; possible D gene TRBD2, 5 bases. There are 13 residues in the CDR3. Per germline, CDR1 SGHTA and CDR2 FQGTGA. Trimming left V 5 bases short and J 8 bases short, with 12 bases between.

The chain uses TRBV6-1 and TRBJ1-5; D perhaps matches TRBD1 (5 bases). Germline V gene data show CDR1 as MNHNS and CDR2 as SASEGT. The CDR3 is 14 residues long. The germline V and J ends were trimmed by 6 bases and 6 bases, with 15 bases remaining between them. CDR3 DNA: TGTGCCAGCAGCGACTTTGGGGGAGGTCAGCCCCAGCATTTT. Translation gives CASSDFGGGQPQHF.

The chain is built from TRBV19 and TRBJ2-3, with D perhaps matching TRBD2 (6 bases). This CDR3 has 15 amino acids. Trimming cost V 3 bases and J 4 bases, with 14 bases left between them. Germline lookup yields CDR1 LNHDA and CDR2 SQIVND (reference sequence). CDR3 sequence: CASSIMEGGSDTQYF. The DNA for the CDR3 is TGTGCCAGTAGTATTATGGAGGGTGGTTCAGATACGCAGTATTTT.

In this sample, this clone turned up once. The gene calls are TRBV2 and TRBJ1-2; TRBD1 matches 10 bases. V lost 10 bases and J lost 14; bases outside the gene matches: 13. The CDR3 loop spans 12 amino acids. From germline, CDR1 is SNHLY and CDR2 FYNNEI. CDR3 coding DNA: TGTGCCACTACCGGGACAGGGGTAGCTCAGACCTTC. It codes for CATTGTGVAQTF.

The chain employs TRBV27 and TRBJ2-7, with 8 positions matching TRBD1. CDR1 and CDR2 (germline): MNHEY, SMNVEV (reference sequence). The V and J ends lost 6 bases and 0 bases, in that order; junction bases with no gene match: 16. The CDR3 loop spans 18 amino acids. In DNA form, the CDR3 reads TGTGCCAGCAGCCCTTATGTCCCTCGACAGGGGTTCTCCTACGAGCAGTACTTC. This encodes CASSPYVPRQGFSYEQYF.

The V call is TRBV6-1, the J call TRBJ2-5; no clear D gene. The CDR3 consists of 12 residues. V was cut by 4 bases and J by 5 bases, with 8 bases left in between. Germline V gene data show CDR1 as MNHNS and CDR2 as SASEGT. In DNA, the CDR3 is TGTGCCAGCAGTGCCCTAGGGGAGACCCAGTACTTC. Translation gives CASSALGETQYF.

The V and J genes are TRBV5-1 and TRBJ2-3, with TRBD1 matching 8 bases. CDR3 length: 14 amino acids. CDR1 and CDR2 from the germline V gene are SGHRS and YFSETQ. Trimming removed 4 bases from V and 4 bases from J; junction bases left unmatched: 5. The CDR3 region is CASSRTGTPDTQYF. DNA for the CDR3: TGCGCCAGCAGCAGGACAGGGACGCCAGATACGCAGTATTTT. Supplemented by reference TRBV5-1 and TRBJ2-3, the full variable domain reads KAGVTQTPRYLIKTRGQQVTLSCSPISGHRSVSWYQQTPGQGLQFLFEYFSETQRNKGNFPGRFSGRQFSNSRSEMNVSTLELGDSALYLCASSRTGTPDTQYFGPGTRLTVL.

This rearrangement joins TRBV6-1 to TRBJ2-7, with TRBD1 matching over 8 bases. The V segment lost 2 bases and the J segment 5 bases; nucleotides outside the gene matches: 5. The CDR3 is 14 residues long. Per germline, CDR1 MNHNS and CDR2 SASEGT. CDR3 sequence reads: CASSESYRGNEQYF. Here the CDR3 DNA reads TGTGCCAGCAGTGAATCGTACAGGGGGAACGAGCAGTACTTC.

The V and J genes are TRBV5-1 and TRBJ1-4; 7 nucleotides line up with TRBD1. CDR1 is SGHRS and CDR2 is YFSETQ in the germline V gene. This CDR3 is built from 15 residues. V lost 6 bases to trimming and J lost 2 bases; unmatched junction nucleotides: 7. CDR3 residues: CASTAQGVTNEKLFF. In DNA, the CDR3 is TGCGCCAGCACCGCCCAGGGGGTGACTAATGAAAAACTGTTTTTT. The variable domain in full, with the rest retrieved from reference TRBV5-1 and TRBJ1-4, is KAGVTQTPRYLIKTRGQQVTLSCSPISGHRSVSWYQQTPGQGLQFLFEYFSETQRNKGNFPGRFSGRQFSNSRSEMNVSTLELGDSALYLCASTAQGVTNEKLFFGSGTQLSVL.

This chain joins TRBV11-2 and TRBJ2-5, with 11 positions matching TRBD2. This CDR3 contains 20 residues. Per germline, CDR1 SGHAT and CDR2 FQNNGV. The V gene end was trimmed by 0 bases and the J gene end by 1 base; junction bases not matched to a gene: 13. The CDR3, as DNA: TGTGCCAGCAGCTTAGATTTTATTAACCTAGCGGGGGGTATCCAAGAGACCCAGTACTTC. The encoded protein is CASSLDFINLAGGIQETQYF.

The V call is TRBV7-3, the J call TRBJ2-3; tentatively, D is TRBD2 (5 bases). Trimming stripped 4 bases from V and 2 bases from J, with 10 bases between. The CDR3 consists of 14 residues. Germline loops: CDR1 SGHTA, CDR2 FQGTGA. The CDR3 sequence is CASSSGEFTDTQYF. CDR3 bases: TGTGCCAGCAGCTCCGGGGAGTTCACAGATACGCAGTATTTT.

The V gene is TRBV5-1, the J gene TRBJ2-7; 8 positions agree with TRBD2. In germline, CDR1 is SGHRS, CDR2 YFSETQ. Losses at the gene ends were 0 bases for V and 5 bases for J; bases not matched to a gene: 4. The CDR3 totals 14 residues. CDR3 in DNA: TGCGCCAGCAGCTTGGCCGGGACTAGGGACGAGCAGTACTTC. Residues: CASSLAGTRDEQYF.

This chain joins TRBV28 and TRBJ2-5; D is perhaps TRBD2 (6 bases). The V and J ends lost 8 bases and 4 bases respectively, with 17 bases between them. CDR1 and CDR2 (germline): MDHEN, SYDVKM. This CDR3 has 14 residues. The CDR3 DNA follows: TGTGCCAGCCGATCACCGGGGGAGGTAGAGACCCAGTACTTC. Protein: CASRSPGEVETQYF.

This chain connects TRBV11-2 to TRBJ2-7; 9 nucleotides line up with TRBD1. This CDR3 comprises 13 residues. The ends lost 3 bases at V and 3 bases at J; junction bases unmatched: 0. Germline values: CDR1 SGHAT, CDR2 FQNNGV. This CDR3 reads CASSLTGGYEQYF. As DNA, the CDR3 is TGTGCCAGCAGCTTGACAGGGGGCTACGAGCAGTACTTC.

J is TRBJ2-3 and V is TRBV6-1, with D perhaps being TRBD1 or TRBD2 (6 bases each). This CDR3 contains 15 residues. V lost 6 bases to trimming and J lost 4 bases, with 17 bases between them. Germline-derived CDR1 and CDR2 are MNHNS and SASEGT. CDR3 amino acids: CASRAQGGLADTQYF. In DNA, the CDR3 is TGTGCCAGCAGGGCACAGGGAGGTCTCGCAGATACGCAGTATTTT.

V gene TRBV19 combines with J gene TRBJ1-2; maybe TRBD1 (6 bases). V dropped 5 bases and J dropped 5 bases, with 12 bases sitting between them. The CDR3 has 13 amino acids. The germline V gene has CDR1 LNHDA and CDR2 SQIVND (reference sequence). The CDR3 nucleotides read TGTGCCAGTAGTGGTACCGGGACATATGGCTACACCTTC. It is translated as CASSGTGTYGYTF.

J is TRBJ1-3 and V is TRBV7-3; no clear D gene. V lost 2 bases and J lost 0, with 5 bases in between. Germline V gene data show CDR1 as SGHTA and CDR2 as FQGTGA. The CDR3 length is 14 residues. CDR3 loop: CASSLGLSGNTIYF. CDR3 nucleotides: TGTGCCAGCAGCTTAGGCCTCTCTGGAAACACCATATATTTT.

The chain combines TRBV18 with TRBJ2-4; D is uncertain. From germline, CDR1 is KGHSH and CDR2 LQKENI. V lost 1 base and J 0 bases, leaving 13 bases between the germline ends. The CDR3 has 17 amino acids. CDR3 sequence reads: CASSPRPNQLAKNIQYF. Written as DNA, the CDR3 is TGTGCCAGCTCACCACGTCCGAACCAGCTAGCCAAAAACATTCAGTACTTC. Combining the CDR3 with reference TRBV18 and TRBJ2-4 gives the whole variable domain NAGVMQNPRHLVRRRGQEARLRCSPMKGHSHVYWYRQLPEEGLKFMVYLQKENIIDESGMPKERFSAEFPKEGPSILRIQQVVRGDSAAYFCASSPRPNQLAKNIQYFGAGTRLSVL.

The rearrangement uses TRBV5-1 and TRBJ2-7, with TRBD1 identical over 9 bases. This CDR3 has 16 residues. V was pared by 4 bases and J by 9 bases, with 17 bases of the junction left unmatched. The V gene's germline CDR1 is SGHRS and CDR2 YFSETQ. CDR3 region: CASSLEVLGQGLGQYF. The CDR3 region has the DNA TGCGCCAGCAGCCTAGAGGTTCTGGGACAGGGCCTCGGGCAGTACTTC.